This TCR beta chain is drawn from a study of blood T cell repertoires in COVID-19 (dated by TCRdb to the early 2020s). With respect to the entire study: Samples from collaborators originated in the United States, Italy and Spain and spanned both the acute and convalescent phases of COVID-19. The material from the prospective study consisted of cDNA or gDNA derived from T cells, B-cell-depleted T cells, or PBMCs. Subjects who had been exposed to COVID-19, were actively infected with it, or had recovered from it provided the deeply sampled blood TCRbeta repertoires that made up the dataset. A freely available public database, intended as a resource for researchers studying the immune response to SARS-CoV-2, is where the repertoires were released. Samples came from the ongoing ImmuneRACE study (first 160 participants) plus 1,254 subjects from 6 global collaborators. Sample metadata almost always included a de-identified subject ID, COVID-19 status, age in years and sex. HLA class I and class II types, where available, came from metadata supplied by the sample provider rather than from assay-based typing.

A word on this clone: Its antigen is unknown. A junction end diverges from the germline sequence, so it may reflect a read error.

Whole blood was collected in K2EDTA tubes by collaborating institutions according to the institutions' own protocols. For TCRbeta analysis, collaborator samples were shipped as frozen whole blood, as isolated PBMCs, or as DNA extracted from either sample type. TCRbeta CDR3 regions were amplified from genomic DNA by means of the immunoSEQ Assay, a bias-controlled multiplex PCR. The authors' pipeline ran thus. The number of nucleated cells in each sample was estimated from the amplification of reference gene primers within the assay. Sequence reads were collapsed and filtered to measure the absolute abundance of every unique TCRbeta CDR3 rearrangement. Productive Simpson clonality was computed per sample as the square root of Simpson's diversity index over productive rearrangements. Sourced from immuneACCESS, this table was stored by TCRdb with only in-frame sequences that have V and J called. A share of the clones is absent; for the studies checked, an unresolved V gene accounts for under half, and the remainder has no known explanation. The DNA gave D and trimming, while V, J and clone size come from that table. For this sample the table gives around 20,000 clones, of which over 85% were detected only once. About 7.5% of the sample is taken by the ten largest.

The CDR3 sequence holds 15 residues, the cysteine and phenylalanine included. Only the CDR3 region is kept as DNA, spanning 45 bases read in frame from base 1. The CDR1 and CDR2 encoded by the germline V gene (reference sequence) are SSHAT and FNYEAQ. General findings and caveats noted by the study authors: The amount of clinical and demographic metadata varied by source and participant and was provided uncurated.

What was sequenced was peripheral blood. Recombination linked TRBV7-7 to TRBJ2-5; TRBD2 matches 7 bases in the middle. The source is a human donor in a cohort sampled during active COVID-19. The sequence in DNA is TGTGCTAGCAGCTCCGATTGGGGGGGGAGGGAGACCCAGTACTTC. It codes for CASSSDWGGRETQYF.